These T cell receptor beta chains were read from a single sample in a study of Graves' ophthalmopathy and Graves' hyperthyroidism. TCRdb reanalysed the multiplex PCR reads using MiXCR and keeps one entry per CDR3 protein. Among some 350,000 distinct CDR3 sequences listed, about 18% were seen once. The material sequenced was peripheral blood. The source of these receptors is an adult woman with stable Graves' hyperthyroidism. Both conserved end residues are part of each CDR3. D genes are given only for firm matches. Size values are once, few and many counts, or a class for expanded clones, and some rows have none.

j_call d_call v_call clone_size cdr3_aa cdr3_nt
TRBJ2-5 TRBD2 TRBV6-2/TRBV6-3 many CASRLAVQETQYF TGTGCCAGCAGACTAGCGGTACAAGAGACCCAGTACTTC
TRBJ1-5 - TRBV4-2 few CASSPGGLGTGNQPQHF TGTGCCAGCAGCCCCGGGGGTCTGGGGACGGGCAATCAGCCCCAGCATTTT
TRBJ2-2 TRBD1 TRBV6-1 many CASRRTGGAGELFF TGTGCCAGCAGGCGGACAGGGGGGGCCGGGGAGCTGTTTTTT
TRBJ2-7 - TRBV30 many CAWSTGTSYEQYF TGTGCCTGGAGTACGGGGACGTCCTACGAGCAGTACTTC
TRBJ1-2 TRBD1 TRBV7-8 - CASSDRVGRYGYTF TGTGCCAGCAGCGACAGGGTGGGGCGGTATGGCTACACCTTC
TRBJ1-1 - TRBV28 - CASSLAMTVMEAFF TGTGCCAGCAGTTTAGCAATGACAGTCATGGAGGCTTTCTTT
TRBJ1-1 - TRBV27 - CASSWRTGNTEAFF TGTGCCAGCAGTTGGAGGACGGGGAACACTGAAGCTTTCTTT
TRBJ1-1 - TRBV12-3/TRBV12-4 - CASSPAVRVDTEAFF TGTGCCAGCAGTCCGGCTGTTAGGGTAGACACTGAAGCTTTCTTT
TRBJ2-7 - TRBV20-1 - CSAREDTGSYEQYF TGCAGTGCCCGCGAAGACACTGGGTCCTACGAGCAGTACTTC
TRBJ2-4 - TRBV20-1 many CSARELAAVAKNIQYF TGCAGTGCTAGAGAATTAGCGGCAGTAGCCAAAAACATTCAGTACTTC
TRBJ1-1 - TRBV6-1 few CASRLLVNTDAFF TGTGCCAGCAGACTCCTAGTGAACACTGATGCTTTCTTT
TRBJ1-1 - TRBV28 many CASSLRQLAEAFF TGTGCCAGCAGTTTGAGGCAGCTTGCTGAAGCTTTCTTT
TRBJ2-7 TRBD2 TRBV12-3/TRBV12-4 many CASSLTSVLYEQYF TGTGCCAGCAGTTTGACTAGCGTCCTCTACGAGCAGTACTTC
TRBJ2-3 - TRBV15 few CATRRGGRSTDTQYF TGTGCCACCAGACGAGGGGGGAGGAGCACAGATACGCAGTATTTT